What follows are 17 T cell receptor beta chains derived from one specimen sequenced in a study of CD8 T cells in ankylosing spondylitis. Broader study findings: What appeared characteristic of ankylosing spondylitis blood was a TCR beta motif of 7 or 8 highly homologous variants.

TCRdb ran MiXCR on the 5' RACE reads and lists one entry per CDR3 protein. The table lists about 540,000 distinct CDR3 sequences, more than 9.5% of them singletons. Their recognized antigens are unknown. The sample taken for sequencing was blood, either unsorted or a sorted T cell fraction (not recorded which). These receptors originate from a male donor with ankylosing spondylitis.

This clonotype was observed at least ten times. J is TRBJ2-3 and V is TRBV11-2; D is possibly TRBD2 (6 bases). Germline CDR1 reads SGHAT; CDR2 reads FQNNGV. Between the trimmed V and J ends, which lost 4 bases and 0 bases, there was a span of 8 bases. The CDR3 has 14 residues. CDR3 sequence: CASSSGTSTDTQYF. The CDR3, as DNA: TGTGCCAGCAGCTCCGGGACTAGCACAGATACGCAGTATTTT.

There are a few counts of this clonotype. The chain couples TRBV7-2 to TRBJ1-3; D perhaps matches TRBD1 (6 bases). The CDR3 loop spans 15 amino acids. Germline V lookup: CDR1 SGHTA, CDR2 FQGNSA. V gave up 4 bases and J gave up 4 bases, with 14 bases separating them. In nucleotides, the CDR3 is TGTGCCAGCAGCTCCCGTGGGGGGCGAGGAAACACCATATATTTT. Translated: CASSSRGGRGNTIYF.

This clonotype was seen only a few times. The chain recombines TRBV20-1 with TRBJ2-3; D gene uncertain. Germline V gene lookup returns CDR1 DFQATT and CDR2 SNEGSKA (reference sequence). The CDR3 covers 11 residues. The V gene lost 4 bases and the J gene lost 4 bases, with 6 bases spanning the gap. CDR3 bases: TGCAGTGCTATGCTAGCAGATACGCAGTATTTT. This codes for CSAMLADTQYF.

This clonotype was seen only a few times. The V call is TRBV12-3 or TRBV12-4, the J call TRBJ2-3; D might be TRBD1 (5 bases). V was cut by 8 bases and J by 0 bases, with 12 bases left in between. This CDR3 contains 14 residues. The CDR3 DNA reads TGTGCCAGCTATTCTGGGGCCAGCACAGATACGCAGTATTTT. Its protein product is CASYSGASTDTQYF.

This clonotype has only a few counts. The chain employs TRBV5-1 and TRBJ2-7; TRBD1 is a possible D gene (5 bases). Trimming cost V 2 bases and J 3 bases, with 24 bases left between them. Per the germline V gene, CDR1 is SGHRS and CDR2 is YFSETQ. This CDR3 is 18 amino acids long. DNA for the CDR3: TGCGCCAGCAGCTTTGGCAGACGAGTCAGCCCCCAGGGCTACGAGCAGTACTTC. This sequence encodes CASSFGRRVSPQGYEQYF. Variable domain in full (rest from reference TRBV5-1 and TRBJ2-7): KAGVTQTPRYLIKTRGQQVTLSCSPISGHRSVSWYQQTPGQGLQFLFEYFSETQRNKGNFPGRFSGRQFSNSRSEMNVSTLELGDSALYLCASSFGRRVSPQGYEQYFGPGTRLTVT.

This clonotype was recorded many times. This chain uses TRBV10-3 with TRBJ2-1, with D possibly TRBD1 on 6 matching bases. This CDR3 has 14 amino acids. V was trimmed by 3 bases and J by 3 bases, leaving 9 bases between them. Looked up from germline, CDR1 is ENHRY and CDR2 is SYGVKD. This CDR3 is CAISEQGVYNEQFF. CDR3 nucleotide sequence: TGTGCCATCAGTGAACAGGGTGTCTACAATGAGCAGTTCTTC.

This clonotype was recorded many times. A read error may account for a junction end that differs from germline. CDR3 region: CASSNSAGDYTDTQYF. Written as DNA, the CDR3 is TGTGCCAGCAGTAACTCAGCGGGAGACTACACAGATACGCAGTATTTT. The chain employs TRBV6-5 and TRBJ2-3, with 8 bases lining up with TRBD2. The CDR3 is made up of 16 amino acids. Germline CDR1 and CDR2: MNHEY and SVGAGI.

This clonotype was observed a few times. The V call is TRBV20-1, the J call TRBJ2-2; the D gene is possibly TRBD2 (5 bases). The CDR3 length is 13 residues. The germline V gene encodes CDR1 DFQATT and CDR2 SNEGSKA (reference sequence). The V end was cut by 6 bases, the J end by 6 bases, with 14 bases between. CDR3 residues: CSASGGPAGELFF. The DNA for the CDR3 is TGCAGTGCGTCAGGCGGGCCGGCCGGGGAGCTGTTTTTT.

The genes are TRBV4-1 and TRBJ1-6; 7 bases line up with TRBD1. Per germline, CDR1 MGHRA and CDR2 YSYEKL. The CDR3 consists of 17 residues. With 6 bases clipped from V and 6 bases from J, the junction kept 14 bases outside the gene matches. CDR3 residues: CASRRGRGINRNSPLHF. Written as DNA, the CDR3 is TGCGCCAGCAGGCGGGGCAGGGGGATAAACCGTAATTCACCCCTCCACTTT.

This clonotype showed up many times. The chain is built from TRBV5-1 and TRBJ1-1, with D possibly matching TRBD1 (6 bases). The CDR3 runs to 14 residues. In germline, CDR1 is SGHRS, CDR2 YFSETQ. V was clipped by 0 bases and J by 4 bases, with 10 bases between them. CDR3 coding DNA: TGCGCCAGCAGCTTGGCGCAGGGGCCCACTGAAGCTTTCTTT. It is translated as CASSLAQGPTEAFF.

This clonotype was detected ten times or more. V is TRBV5-1 and J is TRBJ2-2; 8 bases agree with TRBD2. The CDR3 is 15 residues long. The germline gives CDR1 SGHRS, CDR2 YFSETQ. The V and J ends lost 5 bases and 4 bases, in that order; junction bases with no gene match: 7. The CDR3 DNA sequence: TGCGCCAGCAGGTCGGGAGGGTTGAGCACCGGGGAGCTGTTTTTT. Protein: CASRSGGLSTGELFF.

This clonotype showed up just a few times. The V call is TRBV12-3 or TRBV12-4, the J call TRBJ1-1; tentatively, D is TRBD1 (6 bases). The CDR3 runs to 15 residues. Trimming took 6 bases from V and 5 from J, leaving 19 bases between them. The CDR3 DNA reads as TGTGCCAGCAGACCAGGGGTGCAGGGAGGGACTGAAGCTTTCTTT. It is translated as CASRPGVQGGTEAFF.

This clonotype was found a few times. The V gene is TRBV3-1, the J gene TRBJ2-3; TRBD2 matches at 7 bases. Losses at the gene ends were 1 base for V and 4 bases for J; bases not matched to a gene: 11. CDR1 is LGHDT, CDR2 YNNKEL, per germline (reference sequence). This CDR3 spans 17 amino acids. The CDR3 reads CASSQALGGRSPDTQYF. For the CDR3, the DNA is TGTGCCAGCAGCCAAGCGCTCGGCGGGAGATCCCCAGATACGCAGTATTTT.

The chain carries TRBV13 and TRBJ2-1, with 10 bases that match TRBD2. The germline CDR1 and CDR2 sequences are PRHDT and FYEKMQ (reference sequence). The junction had 16 bases not matched to a gene; V was cut back by 0 bases and J by 8 bases. The CDR3 has 19 residues. Here the CDR3 DNA reads TGTGCCAGCAGCTTAGGCCTTTTTGGGCTAGCGGGGGACCTGGATGAGCAGTTCTTC. Translated, it gives CASSLGLFGLAGDLDEQFF.

This chain joins TRBV11-2 and TRBJ2-1; 8 bases line up with TRBD2. This CDR3 spans 19 amino acids. Germline V gene lookup returns CDR1 SGHAT and CDR2 FQNNGV. Germline trimming cut 3 bases from V and 6 bases from J; bases unmatched to any gene: 19. CDR3 protein: CASSFSGSPSGYLGNEQFF. CDR3 in DNA: TGTGCCAGCAGCTTTTCGGGTTCTCCTAGCGGGTACCTGGGCAATGAGCAGTTCTTC.

About this clonotype: This sequence may be a read error, since a much larger clone differs from it by one base. The rearrangement uses TRBV3-1 and TRBJ2-1; the D gene is possibly TRBD2 (6 bases). Germline CDR1 reads LGHDT; CDR2 reads YNNKEL (reference sequence). The CDR3 consists of 11 residues. For the CDR3, the DNA is TGTGCCAGCAGCCGGGGAGGTGAGCAGTCCTTC. This encodes CASSRGGEQSF.

The DNA of the CDR3 is TGTGCCAGCAGCCTTACCTATGGCTACACCTTC. Amino acid sequence: CASSLTYGYTF. The chain employs TRBV6-6 and TRBJ1-2, with unresolved D. CDR3 length: 11 amino acids. The V end lost 6 bases, the J end lost 4 bases, and 6 bases lay between the germline ends. Germline CDR1 is MNHNY and CDR2 is SVGAGI (reference sequence).